This TCR beta chain was recorded in a study of control samples from healthy donors and cancer patients. Sequencing used immunoSEQ multiplex PCR; TCRdb keeps in-frame clones, though not all of them. Among about 80,000 clones listed, 90% to 95% were seen once. V was cut by 3 bases and J by 5 bases, with 16 bases left in between. The CDR3 sequence is 16 residues long. Germline loops: CDR1 LNHDA, CDR2 SQIVND (reference sequence). This TCR came from a man aged 45 to 65 in good health. The sequenced sample was blood. This chain links TRBV19 with TRBJ2-2, with D tentatively TRBD1 or TRBD2 (5 bases each). The chain's CDR3 is CASSIGVREKTGELFF. The CDR3 bases are TGTGCCAGTAGTATTGGGGTCAGGGAGAAGACCGGGGAGCTGTTTTTT.